This T cell receptor (beta chain) was recorded in a study of identifying expanded T cells in peripheral blood. Germline V gene data show CDR1 as MNHNY and CDR2 as SVGAGI (reference sequence). The length of the CDR3 is 14 residues. The V end was cut by 4 bases, the J end by 5 bases, with 14 bases between. Comment on this clone: The antigen is undetermined.

Sequencing used immunoSEQ multiplex PCR; TCRdb keeps in-frame clones, though not all of them. The sample contains about 130,000 clones, 86% of which appear only once. Healthy donors had no documented immune events, such as infections, while sampled. Notes on the study in general: Over approximately two and four weeks, about 16 and 19 clones changed, versus around 1.2 between replicates. Approximately 2-week clone count variance significantly increased as total template count grew.

The source material was blood. The TCR was taken from a person between 18 and 69 years old in good health. The J gene is TRBJ1-2, the V gene TRBV6-6; D is undetermined. The CDR3 region is CASSSHPAGYGYTF. In DNA form, the CDR3 reads TGTGCCAGCAGTTCACATCCCGCAGGTTATGGCTACACCTTC.